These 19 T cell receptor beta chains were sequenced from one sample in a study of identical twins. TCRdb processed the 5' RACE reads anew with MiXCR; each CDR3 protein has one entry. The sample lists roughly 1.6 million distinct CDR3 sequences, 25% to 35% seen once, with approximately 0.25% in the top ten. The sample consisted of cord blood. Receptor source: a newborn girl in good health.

CDR3 residues: CASSQYGQGEGRNIQYF. CDR3 DNA sequence: TGTGCCAGCAGCCAATACGGACAGGGAGAGGGTAGAAACATTCAGTACTTC. This chain links TRBV3-1 with TRBJ2-4, with 8 bases that match TRBD1. The trim removed 2 bases at V and 6 bases at J, leaving 12 bases unmatched. Germline V gene lookup returns CDR1 LGHDT and CDR2 YNNKEL (reference sequence). The CDR3 is 17 amino acids. Complete variable domain (other parts from reference TRBV3-1 and TRBJ2-4): DTAVSQTPKYLVTQMGNDKSIKCEQNLGHDTMYWYKQDSKKFLKIMFSYNNKELIINETVPNRFSPKSPDKAHLNLHINSLELGDSAVYFCASSQYGQGEGRNIQYFGAGTRLSVL.

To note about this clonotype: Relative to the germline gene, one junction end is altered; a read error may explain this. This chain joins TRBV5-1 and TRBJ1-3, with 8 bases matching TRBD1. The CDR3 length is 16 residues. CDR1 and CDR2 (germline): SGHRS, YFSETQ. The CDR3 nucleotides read TGCGCTAGCAGCCCTGGGACAGGCGACTCTGGAAACACCATATATTTT. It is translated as CASSPGTGDSGNTIYF.

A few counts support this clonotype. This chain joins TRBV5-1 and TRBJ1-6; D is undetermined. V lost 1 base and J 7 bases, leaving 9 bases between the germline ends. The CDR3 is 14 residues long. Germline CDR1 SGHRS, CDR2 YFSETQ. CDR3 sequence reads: CASSLSGSNSPLHF. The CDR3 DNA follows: TGCGCCAGCAGCTTGTCTGGCTCGAATTCACCCCTCCACTTT.

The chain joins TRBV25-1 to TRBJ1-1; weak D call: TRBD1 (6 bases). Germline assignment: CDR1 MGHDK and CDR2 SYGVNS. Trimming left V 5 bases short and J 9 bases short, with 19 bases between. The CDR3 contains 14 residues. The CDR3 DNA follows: TGTGCCAGCAGTTCATTGGGGGGGGCGACTAAAGCTTTCTTT. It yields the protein CASSSLGGATKAFF.

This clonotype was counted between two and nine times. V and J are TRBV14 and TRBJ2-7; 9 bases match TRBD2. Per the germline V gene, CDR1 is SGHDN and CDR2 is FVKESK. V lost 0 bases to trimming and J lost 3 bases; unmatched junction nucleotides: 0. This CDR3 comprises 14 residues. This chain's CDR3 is CASSQERGGYEQYF. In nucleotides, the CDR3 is TGTGCCAGCAGCCAAGAGCGGGGGGGCTACGAGCAGTACTTC.

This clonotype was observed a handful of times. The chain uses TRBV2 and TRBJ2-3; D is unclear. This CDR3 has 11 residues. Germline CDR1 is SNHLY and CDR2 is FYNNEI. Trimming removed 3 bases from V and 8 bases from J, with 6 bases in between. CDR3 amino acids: CASSDGPTQYF. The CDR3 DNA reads TGTGCCAGCAGTGATGGCCCTACGCAGTATTTT.

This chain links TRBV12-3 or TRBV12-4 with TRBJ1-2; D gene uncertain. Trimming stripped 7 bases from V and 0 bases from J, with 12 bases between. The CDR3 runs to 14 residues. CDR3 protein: CASTDSGTNYGYTF. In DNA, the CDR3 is TGTGCCAGCACCGATTCTGGGACTAACTATGGCTACACCTTC.

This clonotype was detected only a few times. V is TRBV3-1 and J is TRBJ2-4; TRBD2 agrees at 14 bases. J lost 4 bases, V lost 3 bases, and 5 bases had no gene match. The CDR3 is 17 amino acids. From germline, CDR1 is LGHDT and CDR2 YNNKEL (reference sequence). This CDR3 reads CASSQGTSGGSKNIQYF. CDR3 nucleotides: TGTGCCAGCAGCCAGGGGACTAGCGGGGGTTCAAAAAACATTCAGTACTTC.

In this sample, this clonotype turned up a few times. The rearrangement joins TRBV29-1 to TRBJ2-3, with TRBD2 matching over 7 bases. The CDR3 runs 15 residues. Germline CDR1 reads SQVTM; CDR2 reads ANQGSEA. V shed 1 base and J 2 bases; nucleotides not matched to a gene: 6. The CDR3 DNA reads TGCAGCGTTGAAGGTGGACTAGTAACCACAGATACGCAGTATTTT. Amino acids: CSVEGGLVTTDTQYF.

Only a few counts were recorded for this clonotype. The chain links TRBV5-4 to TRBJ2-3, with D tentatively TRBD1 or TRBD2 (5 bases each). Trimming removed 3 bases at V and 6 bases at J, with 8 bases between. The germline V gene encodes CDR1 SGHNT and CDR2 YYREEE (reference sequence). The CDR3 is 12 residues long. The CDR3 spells CASSWDLDTQYF. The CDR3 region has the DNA TGTGCCAGCAGCTGGGACCTCGATACGCAGTATTTT.

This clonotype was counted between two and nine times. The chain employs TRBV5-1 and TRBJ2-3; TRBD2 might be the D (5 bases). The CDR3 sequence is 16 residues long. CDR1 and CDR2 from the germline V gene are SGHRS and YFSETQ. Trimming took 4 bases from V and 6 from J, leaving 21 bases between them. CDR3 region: CASSPLVRLASDTQYF. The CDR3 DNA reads TGCGCCAGCAGCCCACTCGTGCGGTTAGCGTCCGATACGCAGTATTTT.

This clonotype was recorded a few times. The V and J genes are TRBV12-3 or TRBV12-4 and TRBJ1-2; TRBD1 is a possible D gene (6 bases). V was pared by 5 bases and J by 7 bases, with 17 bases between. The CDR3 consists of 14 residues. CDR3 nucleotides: TGTGCCAGCAGTCCCCACCCGGGGGGCCGTGGCTACACCTTC. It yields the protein CASSPHPGGRGYTF.

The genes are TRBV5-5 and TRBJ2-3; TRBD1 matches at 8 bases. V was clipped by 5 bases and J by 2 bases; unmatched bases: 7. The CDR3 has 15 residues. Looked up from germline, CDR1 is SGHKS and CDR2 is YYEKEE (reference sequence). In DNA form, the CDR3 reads TGTGCCAGCAGGTCTCAGGGGGCGCCCACAGATACGCAGTATTTT. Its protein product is CASRSQGAPTDTQYF.

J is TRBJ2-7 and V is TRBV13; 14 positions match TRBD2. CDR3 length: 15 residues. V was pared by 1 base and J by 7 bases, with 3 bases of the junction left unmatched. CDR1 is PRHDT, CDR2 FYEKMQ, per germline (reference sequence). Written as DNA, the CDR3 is TGTGCCAGCAGCTTAGTAGGACTAGCGGGAGGAGAGCAGTACTTC. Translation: CASSLVGLAGGEQYF.

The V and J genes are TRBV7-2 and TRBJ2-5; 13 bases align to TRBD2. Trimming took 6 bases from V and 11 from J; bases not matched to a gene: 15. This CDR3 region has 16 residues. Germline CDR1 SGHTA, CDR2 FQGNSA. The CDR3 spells CASRAEGLAGSTKQYF. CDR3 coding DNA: TGTGCCAGCAGAGCCGAGGGACTAGCGGGATCTACTAAGCAGTACTTC.

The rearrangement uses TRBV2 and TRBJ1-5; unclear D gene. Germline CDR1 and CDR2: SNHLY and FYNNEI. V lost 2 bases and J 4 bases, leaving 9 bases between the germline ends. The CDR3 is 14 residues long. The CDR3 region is CASSESRQNQPQHF. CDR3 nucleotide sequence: TGTGCCAGCAGTGAATCCAGGCAGAATCAGCCCCAGCATTTT.

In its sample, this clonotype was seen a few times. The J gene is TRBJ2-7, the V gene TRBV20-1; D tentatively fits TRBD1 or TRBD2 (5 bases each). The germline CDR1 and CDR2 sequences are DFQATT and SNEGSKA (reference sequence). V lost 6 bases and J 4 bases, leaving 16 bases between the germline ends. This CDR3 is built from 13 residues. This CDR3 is CSAKLGGAYEQYF. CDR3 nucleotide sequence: TGCAGTGCCAAACTAGGTGGGGCTTACGAGCAGTACTTC.

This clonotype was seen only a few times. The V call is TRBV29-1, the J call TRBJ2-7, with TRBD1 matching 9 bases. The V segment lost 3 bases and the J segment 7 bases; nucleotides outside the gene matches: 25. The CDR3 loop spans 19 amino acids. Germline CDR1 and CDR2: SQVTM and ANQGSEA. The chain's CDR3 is CSVEGVGQGDISSYNEQYF. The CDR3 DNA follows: TGCAGCGTTGAGGGTGTGGGACAGGGAGATATTAGCTCCTACAATGAGCAGTACTTC.

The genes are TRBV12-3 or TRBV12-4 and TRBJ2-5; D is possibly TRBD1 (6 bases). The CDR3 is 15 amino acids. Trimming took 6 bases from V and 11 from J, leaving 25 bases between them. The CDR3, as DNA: TGTGCCAGCAGCCTCCAGGGGATCAAGGGGAATGAGCAGTACTTC. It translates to CASSLQGIKGNEQYF.